The clone carrying this TCR beta chain was picked up a small number of times. Its antigen is as yet unknown. The source of the sample is a study of T-cell memory formation after mild COVID-19. General observations from the study: Memory cells collected pre-infection included some clones that later responded, suggesting cross-reactive memory joined. Clones contracting over day 15 to 85 were CD4/CD8 balanced, with later expanders leaning CD4+. Among contracting clones, CD4+ were mainly CM/EM and CD8+ enriched in EMRA.

Each CDR3 protein is one row after TCRdb ran MiXCR on the 5' RACE reads. The data contain 130,000 to 150,000 distinct CDR3 sequences, roughly 19% of them seen just once; the ten biggest clones take up approximately 2%. The germline CDR1 and CDR2 sequences are SEHNR and FQNEAQ (reference sequence). V gave up 5 bases and J gave up 0 bases, with 7 bases separating them. The CDR3 is 13 amino acids. The sequence came from an adult woman who had mild COVID-19 (a few samples of this study predate the infection). Cell type and time point are not known. Sequencing was performed on PBMCs or a T cell subset sorted from them (not recorded which). The chain links TRBV7-9 to TRBJ1-1; D not certain. The CDR3 spells CASSIPVNTEAFF. In DNA, the CDR3 is TGTGCCAGCAGCATCCCGGTGAACACTGAAGCTTTCTTT.